Listed here are 24 T cell receptor beta chains from one sample, sequenced in a study of shared clonotypes between healthy human individuals. Assay: immunoSEQ multiplex PCR; the TCRdb copy retains only in-frame clones and omits some. This sample yields about 680,000 clones, of which around three quarters are seen a single time; more than 1.5% belongs to the top ten. Material for sequencing was memory CD4+ T cells sorted from blood. Subset in this sample: CD45RA-negative fraction. These receptors all stem from a woman younger than 45 in good health.

The V and J genes are TRBV9 and TRBJ1-2; D perhaps matches TRBD1 (6 bases). Germline values: CDR1 SGDLS, CDR2 YYNGEE. V lost 7 bases, J lost 6 bases, and 19 bases lay in between. This CDR3 has 14 amino acids. CDR3 DNA: TGTGCCAGCGGGAAGGACAGCGCTCGAAATGGCTACACCTTC. It translates to CASGKDSARNGYTF.

The rearrangement links TRBV5-1 to TRBJ1-1, with 7 bases matching TRBD1. Losses at the gene ends were 2 bases for V and 1 base for J; bases not matched to a gene: 2. CDR1 SGHRS and CDR2 YFSETQ come from the germline V gene. The CDR3 extends over 14 amino acids. In nucleotides, the CDR3 is TGCGCCAGCAGCTTACAGGGGTCGAACACTGAAGCTTTCTTT. This codes for CASSLQGSNTEAFF.

This chain connects TRBV19 to TRBJ2-1; D is unresolved. V was cut by 3 bases and J by 5 bases, with 11 bases left in between. CDR1 is LNHDA, CDR2 SQIVND, per germline (reference sequence). This CDR3 has 14 amino acids. CDR3: CASSIWGGDNEQFF. For the CDR3, the DNA is TGTGCCAGTAGTATCTGGGGTGGGGACAATGAGCAGTTCTTC.

V and J are TRBV27 and TRBJ2-7, with D perhaps TRBD2 (7 bases). CDR3 length: 14 amino acids. Trimming removed 6 bases from V and 5 bases from J, with 17 bases in between. Germline assignment: CDR1 MNHEY and CDR2 SMNVEV (reference sequence). The CDR3 bases are TGTGCCAGCAGGTGGGGGGGGCTGATGAACGAGCAGTACTTC. Translated: CASRWGGLMNEQYF.

Details on this clone: Other DNA sequences in the same sample also yield this CDR3. The V gene is TRBV9, the J gene TRBJ2-3, with D perhaps given as TRBD1 or TRBD2 (5 bases each). This CDR3 has 14 residues. Germline CDR1 and CDR2: SGDLS and YYNGEE. The V gene lost 0 bases and the J gene lost 6 bases, with 11 bases spanning the gap. CDR3 loop: CASSVGGGSDTQYF. The CDR3 DNA follows: TGTGCCAGCAGCGTAGGGGGCGGGTCGGATACGCAGTATTTT.

This chain joins TRBV19 and TRBJ1-2; a possible D gene is TRBD1 (5 bases). This CDR3 is 13 amino acids long. Germline lookup yields CDR1 LNHDA and CDR2 SQIVND (reference sequence). Trimming shortened V by 5 bases and J by 8 bases, and 15 bases separated the two germline ends. CDR3 sequence reads: CASSRGDLRGYTF. DNA of the CDR3: TGTGCCAGTAGTCGGGGGGACTTGAGAGGCTACACCTTC.

This clone occurred once. The DNA of the CDR3 is TGCGCCAGCAGCCGGGGGACTAGCGGGAGGGACACCGGGGAGCTGTTTTTT. It codes for CASSRGTSGRDTGELFF. The chain has TRBV5-1 and TRBJ2-2; 16 bases match TRBD2. Trimming removed 4 bases from V and 3 bases from J; junction bases left unmatched: 3. CDR3 length equals 17 residues. CDR1 SGHRS and CDR2 YFSETQ come from the germline V gene.

This rearrangement joins TRBV6-5 to TRBJ2-5; 8 nucleotides line up with TRBD1. Per germline, CDR1 MNHEY and CDR2 SVGAGI. The ends lost 5 bases at V and 4 bases at J; junction bases unmatched: 6. The CDR3 sequence is 14 residues long. CDR3 sequence reads: CASSRTGGGETQYF. Written as DNA, the CDR3 is TGTGCCAGCAGTCGCACAGGGGGAGGAGAGACCCAGTACTTC.

This clone has a handful of counts. The chain joins TRBV6-6 to TRBJ2-5; no firm D call. The CDR3 covers 15 residues. With 2 bases removed from V and 0 bases from J, the gap between germline ends came to 10 bases. Germline loops: CDR1 MNHNY, CDR2 SVGAGI (reference sequence). CDR3 residues: CASSYGDKYQETQYF. The CDR3, as DNA: TGTGCCAGCAGTTACGGCGACAAGTACCAAGAGACCCAGTACTTC.

CDR3 amino acids: CASSPLAGVPNEQFF. The CDR3 nucleotides are TGCGCCAGCAGCCCACTAGCGGGAGTTCCAAATGAGCAGTTCTTC. The chain joins TRBV5-1 to TRBJ2-1; 11 bases are shared with TRBD2. The CDR3 covers 15 residues. Germline loops: CDR1 SGHRS, CDR2 YFSETQ. Germline trimming cut 4 bases from V and 7 bases from J; bases unmatched to any gene: 7.

This clone has just a few counts. At the DNA level, this CDR3 is encoded by other sequences in the same sample as well. J is TRBJ1-5 and V is TRBV18; D may be TRBD1 (6 bases). Trimming removed 6 bases at V and 5 bases at J, with 14 bases between. CDR3 length: 14 residues. Germline loops: CDR1 KGHSH, CDR2 LQKENI. For the CDR3, the DNA is TGTGCCAGCTCGCTAACAGGGAGGGATCAGCCCCAGCATTTT. Amino acid sequence: CASSLTGRDQPQHF.

The chain uses TRBV27 and TRBJ2-7; TRBD2 aligns across 9 bases. Looked up from germline, CDR1 is MNHEY and CDR2 is SMNVEV (reference sequence). With V trimmed by 5 bases and J by 5 bases, 16 bases remained unmatched. This CDR3 comprises 17 residues. The CDR3 loop is CASSPYPTGREGNEQYF. The DNA of the CDR3 is TGTGCCAGCAGTCCATACCCGACTGGGCGGGAGGGGAACGAGCAGTACTTC.

This clone was observed a single time. This rearrangement joins TRBV6-5 to TRBJ1-3; TRBD1 is a possible D gene (6 bases). V lost 6 bases to trimming and J lost 10 bases, with 19 bases between them. The CDR3 is 14 residues long. The germline V gene has CDR1 MNHEY and CDR2 SVGAGI. The chain's CDR3 is CASSLARQVGTIYF. Here the CDR3 DNA reads TGTGCCAGCAGCCTAGCCCGACAGGTTGGGACCATATATTTT.

This clone was detected only a few times. V and J are TRBV6-5 and TRBJ1-1, with a tentative D call TRBD1 (6 bases). Between the trimmed V and J ends, which lost 5 bases and 3 bases, there was a span of 13 bases. Germline values: CDR1 MNHEY, CDR2 SVGAGI. The CDR3 is made up of 14 amino acids. CDR3 region: CASSKTGTHTEAFF. CDR3 coding DNA: TGTGCCAGCAGTAAAACCGGGACACACACTGAAGCTTTCTTT.

To note about this clone: This same CDR3 is encoded by further DNA sequences in the sample. This chain joins TRBV5-1 and TRBJ2-1; the D is unclear. Trimming took 0 bases from V and 0 from J, leaving 4 bases between them. There are 14 residues in the CDR3. CDR1 is SGHRS and CDR2 is YFSETQ in the germline V gene. CDR3 bases: TGCGCCAGCAGCTTGGCCCTCTCCTACAATGAGCAGTTCTTC. It codes for CASSLALSYNEQFF.

This sequence joins TRBV10-3 and TRBJ1-5; 8 bases match TRBD1. The CDR3 spans 15 residues. Germline V gives CDR1 ENHRY, CDR2 SYGVKD. V lost 0 bases, J lost 9 bases, and 7 bases stayed unmatched. The CDR3: CAISESGQVQGPQHF. The CDR3 region has the DNA TGTGCCATCAGTGAGTCGGGACAGGTGCAAGGGCCCCAGCATTTT.

This chain uses TRBV14 with TRBJ1-2, with a weak D call TRBD1 (6 bases). The CDR3 is 13 amino acids. V lost 4 bases and J lost 4, with 10 bases in between. Germline-derived CDR1 and CDR2 are SGHDN and FVKESK. The CDR3 DNA sequence: TGTGCCAGCAGCCTAGCAGGGGTCTATGGCTACACCTTC. It specifies CASSLAGVYGYTF.

The chain combines TRBV2 with TRBJ1-1; no definite D call. The CDR3 sequence is 12 residues long. Trimming removed 3 bases from V and 8 bases from J, with 10 bases in between. Looked up from germline, CDR1 is SNHLY and CDR2 is FYNNEI. The CDR3 nucleotides are TGTGCCAGCAGTGAGAGTGGTAGGGAAGCTTTCTTT. Its translation: CASSESGREAFF.

The chain joins TRBV6-1 to TRBJ1-1, with D possibly matching TRBD1 (6 bases). Looked up from germline, CDR1 is MNHNS and CDR2 is SASEGT. Trimming pared 6 bases from V and 0 bases from J, leaving 11 bases between. The CDR3 is 14 residues long. The CDR3 is CASRAGDLNTEAFF. CDR3 DNA sequence: TGTGCCAGCAGAGCAGGGGATCTGAACACTGAAGCTTTCTTT.

The chain joins TRBV6-7 to TRBJ2-2, with 7 positions matching TRBD2. TRBV6-7 is recorded as an ORF, its role being uncertain. The CDR3 runs 17 residues. Trimming removed 7 bases from V and 8 bases from J; junction bases left unmatched: 19. The CDR3 DNA reads TGTGCCAGCATGGTCTGCAGCAGGGAGGGCCAAACTGGGGAGCTGTTTTTT. Protein sequence: CASMVCSREGQTGELFF.

This clone turned up a few times. V usage is TRBV5-6 and J usage is TRBJ2-7, with TRBD2 as a possible D gene (6 bases). Trimming shortened V by 4 bases and J by 3 bases, and 20 bases separated the two germline ends. The CDR3 contains 16 residues. In germline, CDR1 is SGHDT, CDR2 YYEEEE. The CDR3 protein is CASSPGRGTHYYEQYF. Here the CDR3 DNA reads TGTGCCAGCAGCCCCGGGCGGGGTACCCACTACTACGAGCAGTACTTC.

V usage is TRBV18 and J usage is TRBJ2-2, with D possibly matching TRBD1 (6 bases). Germline V gene lookup returns CDR1 KGHSH and CDR2 LQKENI. V was pared by 6 bases and J by 1 base, with 12 bases between. This CDR3 has 15 residues. CDR3 in DNA: TGTGCCAGCTCGTGGACAGCGTGGAACACCGGGGAGCTGTTTTTT. Its protein is CASSWTAWNTGELFF.

Here the CDR3 reads CASSLDIIREDTEAFF. The CDR3 region has the DNA TGCGCCAGCAGCCTGGACATAATCAGGGAGGACACTGAAGCTTTCTTT. V and J are TRBV5-1 and TRBJ1-1, with D possibly being TRBD1 (5 bases). Germline V gene sequence: CDR1 SGHRS, CDR2 YFSETQ. The V gene lost 4 bases and the J gene lost 3 bases, with 19 bases spanning the gap. The CDR3 runs 16 residues.

This clone was observed a handful of times. The genes are TRBV6-1 and TRBJ2-3; TRBD2 matches 8 bases. Germline CDR1 and CDR2: MNHNS and SASEGT. Trimming cost V 4 bases and J 0 bases; bases outside gene matches: 3. The CDR3 totals 15 residues. The CDR3 spells CASSARGGSTDTQYF. CDR3 nucleotide sequence: TGTGCCAGCAGTGCTCGGGGGGGGAGCACAGATACGCAGTATTTT.